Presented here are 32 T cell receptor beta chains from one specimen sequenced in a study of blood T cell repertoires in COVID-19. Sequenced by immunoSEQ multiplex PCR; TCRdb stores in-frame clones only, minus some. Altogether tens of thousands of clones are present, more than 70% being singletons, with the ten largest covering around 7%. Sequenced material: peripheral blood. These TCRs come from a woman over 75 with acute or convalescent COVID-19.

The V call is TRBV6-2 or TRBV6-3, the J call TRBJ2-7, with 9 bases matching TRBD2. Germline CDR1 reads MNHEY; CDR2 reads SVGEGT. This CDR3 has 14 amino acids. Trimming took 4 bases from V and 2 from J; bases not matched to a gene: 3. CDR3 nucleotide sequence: TGTGCCAGCAGTTTAGGCGGGGGGGCCTACGAGCAGTACTTC. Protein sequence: CASSLGGGAYEQYF.

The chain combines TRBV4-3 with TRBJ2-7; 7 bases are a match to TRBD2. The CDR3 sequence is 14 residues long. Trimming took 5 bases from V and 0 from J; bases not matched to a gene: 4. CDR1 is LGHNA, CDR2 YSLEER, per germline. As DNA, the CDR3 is TGCGCCAGCAGCACGGGACTAAGCTCCTACGAGCAGTACTTC. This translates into CASSTGLSSYEQYF.

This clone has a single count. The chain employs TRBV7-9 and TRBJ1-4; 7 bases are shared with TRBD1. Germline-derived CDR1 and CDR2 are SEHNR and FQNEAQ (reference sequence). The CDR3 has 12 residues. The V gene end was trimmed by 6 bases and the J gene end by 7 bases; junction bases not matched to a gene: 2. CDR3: CASRQGLEKLFF. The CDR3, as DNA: TGTGCCAGCAGACAGGGGCTTGAAAAACTGTTTTTT.

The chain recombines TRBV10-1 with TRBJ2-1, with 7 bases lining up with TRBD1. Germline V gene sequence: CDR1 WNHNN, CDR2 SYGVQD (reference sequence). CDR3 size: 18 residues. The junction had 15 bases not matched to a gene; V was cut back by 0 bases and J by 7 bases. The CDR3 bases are TGCGCCAGCAGTGAGTCGACAGGGACGCAAAAGAGGCTGAATGAGCAGTTCTTC. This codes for CASSESTGTQKRLNEQFF.

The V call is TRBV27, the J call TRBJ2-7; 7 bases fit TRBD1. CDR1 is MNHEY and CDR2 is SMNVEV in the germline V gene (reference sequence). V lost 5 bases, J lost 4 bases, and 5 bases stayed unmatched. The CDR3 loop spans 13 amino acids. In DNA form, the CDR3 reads TGTGCCAGCAGTAGGGGGCGCGAATACGAGCAGTACTTC. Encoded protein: CASSRGREYEQYF.

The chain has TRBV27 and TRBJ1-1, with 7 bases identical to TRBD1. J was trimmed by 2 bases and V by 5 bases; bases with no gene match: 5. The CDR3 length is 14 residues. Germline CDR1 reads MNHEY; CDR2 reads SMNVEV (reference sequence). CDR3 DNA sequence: TGTGCCAGCAGTCTAAGACAGGGTAACACTGAAGCTTTCTTT. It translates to CASSLRQGNTEAFF.

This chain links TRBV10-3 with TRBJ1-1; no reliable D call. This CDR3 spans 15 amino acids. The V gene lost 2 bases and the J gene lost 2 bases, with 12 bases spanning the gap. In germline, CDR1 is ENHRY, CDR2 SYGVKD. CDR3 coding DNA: TGTGCCATCAGTGAGGGACTATCCCTTAACACTGAAGCTTTCTTT. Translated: CAISEGLSLNTEAFF.

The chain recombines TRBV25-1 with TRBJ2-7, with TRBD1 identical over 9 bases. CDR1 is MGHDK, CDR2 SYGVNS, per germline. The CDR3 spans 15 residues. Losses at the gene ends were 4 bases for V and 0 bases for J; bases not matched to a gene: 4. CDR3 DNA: TGTGCCAGCAGTGTTGACAGGGGGATCTCCTACGAGCAGTACTTC. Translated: CASSVDRGISYEQYF.

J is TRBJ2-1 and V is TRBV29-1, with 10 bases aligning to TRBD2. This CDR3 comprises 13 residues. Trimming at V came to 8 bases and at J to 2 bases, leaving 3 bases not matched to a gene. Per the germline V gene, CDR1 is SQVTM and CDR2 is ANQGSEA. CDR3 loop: CSLTSGAYNEQFF. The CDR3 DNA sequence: TGCAGCCTTACTAGCGGGGCCTACAATGAGCAGTTCTTC.

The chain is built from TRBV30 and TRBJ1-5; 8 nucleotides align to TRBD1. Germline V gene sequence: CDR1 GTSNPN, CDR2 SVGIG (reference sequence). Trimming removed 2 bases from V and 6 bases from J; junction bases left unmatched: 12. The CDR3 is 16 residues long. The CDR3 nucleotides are TGTGCCTGGAGTAAGGATCGGGCAGGGGGCAGTCAGCCCCAGCATTTT. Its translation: CAWSKDRAGGSQPQHF.

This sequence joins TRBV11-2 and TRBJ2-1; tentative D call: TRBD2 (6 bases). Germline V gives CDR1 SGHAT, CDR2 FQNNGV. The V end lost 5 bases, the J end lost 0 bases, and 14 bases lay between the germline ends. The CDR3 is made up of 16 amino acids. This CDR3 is CASSRVRGSSYNEQFF. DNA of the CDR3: TGTGCCAGCAGCCGAGTTCGGGGGAGCTCCTACAATGAGCAGTTCTTC.

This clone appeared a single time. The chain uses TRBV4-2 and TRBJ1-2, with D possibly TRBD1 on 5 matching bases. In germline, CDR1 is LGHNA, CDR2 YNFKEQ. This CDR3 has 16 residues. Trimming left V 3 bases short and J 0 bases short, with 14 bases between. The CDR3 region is CASSHAGRGTNYGYTF. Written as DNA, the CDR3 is TGTGCCAGCAGCCACGCAGGGAGGGGAACTAACTATGGCTACACCTTC.

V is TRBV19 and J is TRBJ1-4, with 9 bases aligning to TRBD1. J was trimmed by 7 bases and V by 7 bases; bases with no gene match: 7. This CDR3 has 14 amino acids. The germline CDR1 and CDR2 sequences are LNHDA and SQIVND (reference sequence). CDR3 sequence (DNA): TGTGCCAGTACCGATGGACAGGGGAGTGAAAAACTGTTTTTT. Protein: CASTDGQGSEKLFF.

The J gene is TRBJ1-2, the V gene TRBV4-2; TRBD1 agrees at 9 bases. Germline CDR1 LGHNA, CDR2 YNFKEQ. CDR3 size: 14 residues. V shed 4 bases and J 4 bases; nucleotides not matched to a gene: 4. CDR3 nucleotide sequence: TGTGCCAGCAGCCCGGGGGACAGGGCCTATGGCTACACCTTC. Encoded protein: CASSPGDRAYGYTF.

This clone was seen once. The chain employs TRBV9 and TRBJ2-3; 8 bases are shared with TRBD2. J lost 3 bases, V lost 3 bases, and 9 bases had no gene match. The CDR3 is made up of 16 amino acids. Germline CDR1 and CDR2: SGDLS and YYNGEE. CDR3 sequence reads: CASSAFPGTRTDTQYF. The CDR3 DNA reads TGTGCCAGCAGCGCTTTTCCCGGGACTAGAACAGATACGCAGTATTTT.

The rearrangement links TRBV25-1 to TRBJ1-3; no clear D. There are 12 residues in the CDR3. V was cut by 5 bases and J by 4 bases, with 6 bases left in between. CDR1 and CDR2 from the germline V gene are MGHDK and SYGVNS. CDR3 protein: CASSNSGNTIYF. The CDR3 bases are TGTGCCAGCAGTAACTCAGGAAACACCATATATTTT.

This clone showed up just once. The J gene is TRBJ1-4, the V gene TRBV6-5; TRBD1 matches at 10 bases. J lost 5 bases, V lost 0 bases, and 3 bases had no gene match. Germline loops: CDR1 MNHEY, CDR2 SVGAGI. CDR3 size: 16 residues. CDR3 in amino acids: CASSYSPGQGNEKLFF. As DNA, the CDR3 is TGTGCCAGCAGTTACTCTCCGGGACAGGGGAATGAAAAACTGTTTTTT.

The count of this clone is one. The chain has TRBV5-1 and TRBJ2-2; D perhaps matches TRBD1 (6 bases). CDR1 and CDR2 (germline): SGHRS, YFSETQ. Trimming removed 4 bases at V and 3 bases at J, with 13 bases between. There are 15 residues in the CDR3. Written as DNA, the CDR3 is TGCGCCAGCAGCGGCAGGGGATGGGACACCGGGGAGCTGTTTTTT. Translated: CASSGRGWDTGELFF.

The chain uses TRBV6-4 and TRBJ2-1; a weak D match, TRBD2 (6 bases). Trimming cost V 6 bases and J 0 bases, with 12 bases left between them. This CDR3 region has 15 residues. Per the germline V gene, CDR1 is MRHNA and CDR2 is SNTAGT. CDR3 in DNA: TGTGCCAGCAGGGAGGACTATAGCTCCTACAATGAGCAGTTCTTC. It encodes CASREDYSSYNEQFF.

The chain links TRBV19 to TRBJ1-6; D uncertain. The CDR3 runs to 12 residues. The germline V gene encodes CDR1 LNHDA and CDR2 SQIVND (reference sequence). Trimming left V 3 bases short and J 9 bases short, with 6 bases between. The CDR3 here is CASSMRASPLHF. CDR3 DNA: TGTGCCAGTAGTATGCGGGCTTCACCCCTCCACTTT. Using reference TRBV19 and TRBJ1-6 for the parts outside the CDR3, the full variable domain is DGGITQSPKYLFRKEGQNVTLSCEQNLNHDAMYWYRQDPGQGLRLIYYSQIVNDFQKGDIAEGYSVSREKKESFPLTVTSAQKNPTAFYLCASSMRASPLHFGNGTRLTVT.

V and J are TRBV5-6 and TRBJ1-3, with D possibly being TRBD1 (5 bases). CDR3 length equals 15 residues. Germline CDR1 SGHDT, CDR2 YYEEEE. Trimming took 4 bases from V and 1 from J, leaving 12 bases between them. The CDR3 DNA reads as TGTGCCAGCAGCCCCAGGGTGGTTTCTGGAAACACCATATATTTT. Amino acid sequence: CASSPRVVSGNTIYF.

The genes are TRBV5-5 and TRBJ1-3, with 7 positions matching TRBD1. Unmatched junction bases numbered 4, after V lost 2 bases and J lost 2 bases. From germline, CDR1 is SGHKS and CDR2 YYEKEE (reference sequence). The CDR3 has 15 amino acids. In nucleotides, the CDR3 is TGTGCCAGCAGCTTAATTACAGGGGCTGGAAACACCATATATTTT. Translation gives CASSLITGAGNTIYF. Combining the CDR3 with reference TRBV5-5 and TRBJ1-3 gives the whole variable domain DAGVTQSPTHLIKTRGQQVTLRCSPISGHKSVSWYQQVLGQGPQFIFQYYEKEERGRGNFPDRFSARQFPNYSSELNVNALLLGDSALYLCASSLITGAGNTIYFGEGSWLTVV.

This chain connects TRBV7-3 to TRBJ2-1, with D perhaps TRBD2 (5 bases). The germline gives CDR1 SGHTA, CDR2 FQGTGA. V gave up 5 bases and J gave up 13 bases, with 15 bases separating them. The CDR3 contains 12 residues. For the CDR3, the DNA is TGTGCCAGCAGCCAAACACTAGGGCTCCAGTTCTTC. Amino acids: CASSQTLGLQFF.

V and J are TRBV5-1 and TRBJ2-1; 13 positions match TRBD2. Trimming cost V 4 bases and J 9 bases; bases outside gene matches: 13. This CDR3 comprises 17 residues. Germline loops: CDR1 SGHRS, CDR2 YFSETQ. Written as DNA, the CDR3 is TGCGCCAGCAGCGATACTAGCGGGAGGGCATCGGGAGGTGAGCAGTTCTTC. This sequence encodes CASSDTSGRASGGEQFF.

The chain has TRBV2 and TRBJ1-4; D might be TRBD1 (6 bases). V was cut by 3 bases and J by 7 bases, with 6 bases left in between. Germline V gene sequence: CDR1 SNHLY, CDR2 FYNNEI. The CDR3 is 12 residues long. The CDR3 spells CASSDRGEKLFF. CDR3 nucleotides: TGTGCCAGCAGTGACAGGGGTGAAAAACTGTTTTTT.

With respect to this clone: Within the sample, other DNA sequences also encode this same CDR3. This CDR3 reads CASSLAVTLNNSPLHF. The CDR3 DNA reads TGTGCCAGCAGCTTAGCGGTGACACTGAATAATTCACCCCTCCACTTT. The J gene is TRBJ1-6, the V gene TRBV7-9; D is unclear. The CDR3 spans 16 residues. V lost 0 bases, J lost 5 bases, and 11 bases lay in between. Germline V gene lookup returns CDR1 SEHNR and CDR2 FQNEAQ (reference sequence).

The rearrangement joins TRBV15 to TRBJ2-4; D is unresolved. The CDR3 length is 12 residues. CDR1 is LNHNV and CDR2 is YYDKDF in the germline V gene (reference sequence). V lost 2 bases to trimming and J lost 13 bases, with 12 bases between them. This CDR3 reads CATSRRPTEQYF. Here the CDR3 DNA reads TGTGCCACCAGCAGACGACCAACGGAGCAGTACTTC.

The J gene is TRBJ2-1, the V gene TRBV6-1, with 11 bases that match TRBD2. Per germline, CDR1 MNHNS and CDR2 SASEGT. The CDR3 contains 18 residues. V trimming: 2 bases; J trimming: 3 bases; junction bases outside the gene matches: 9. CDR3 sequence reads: CASSENRPGLAVYNEQFF. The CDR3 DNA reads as TGTGCCAGCAGTGAAAACCGGCCGGGACTAGCGGTCTACAATGAGCAGTTCTTC.

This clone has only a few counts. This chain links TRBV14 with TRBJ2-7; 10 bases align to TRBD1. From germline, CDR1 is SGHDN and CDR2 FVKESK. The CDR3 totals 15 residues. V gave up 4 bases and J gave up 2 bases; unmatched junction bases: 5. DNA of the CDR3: TGTGCCAGCAGCCTAGGGACAGGGGACACCTACGAGCAGTACTTC. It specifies CASSLGTGDTYEQYF.

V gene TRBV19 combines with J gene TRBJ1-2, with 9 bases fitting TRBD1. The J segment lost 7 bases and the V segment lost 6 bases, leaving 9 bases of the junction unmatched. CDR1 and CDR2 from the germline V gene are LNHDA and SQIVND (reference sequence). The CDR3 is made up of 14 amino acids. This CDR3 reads CASSHDDRGSGYTF. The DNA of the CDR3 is TGTGCCAGTAGCCACGACGACAGGGGGTCTGGCTACACCTTC.

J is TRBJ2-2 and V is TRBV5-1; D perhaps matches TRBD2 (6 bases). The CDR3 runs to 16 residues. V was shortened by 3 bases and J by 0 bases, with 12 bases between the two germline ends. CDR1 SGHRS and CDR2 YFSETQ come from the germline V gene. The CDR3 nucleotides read TGCGCCAGCAGCTCCCCCGGGACTGCGAACACCGGGGAGCTGTTTTTT. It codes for CASSSPGTANTGELFF.

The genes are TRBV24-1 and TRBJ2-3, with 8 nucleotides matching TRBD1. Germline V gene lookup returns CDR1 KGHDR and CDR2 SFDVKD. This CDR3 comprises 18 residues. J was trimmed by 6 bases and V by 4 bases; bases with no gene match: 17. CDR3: CATSDIIPQGAHPDTQYF. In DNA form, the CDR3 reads TGTGCCACCAGTGACATAATCCCCCAGGGGGCGCATCCCGATACGCAGTATTTT.